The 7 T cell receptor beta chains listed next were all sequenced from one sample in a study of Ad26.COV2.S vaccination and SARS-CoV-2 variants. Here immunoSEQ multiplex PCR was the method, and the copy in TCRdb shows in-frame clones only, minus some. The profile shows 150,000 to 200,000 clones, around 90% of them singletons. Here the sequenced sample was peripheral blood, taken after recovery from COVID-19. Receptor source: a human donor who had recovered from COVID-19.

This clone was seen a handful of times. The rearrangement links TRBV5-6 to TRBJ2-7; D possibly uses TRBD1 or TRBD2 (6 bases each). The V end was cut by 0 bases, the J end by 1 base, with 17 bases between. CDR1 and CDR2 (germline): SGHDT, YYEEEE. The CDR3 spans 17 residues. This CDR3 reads CASSLGATGGQSYEQYF. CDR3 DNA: TGTGCCAGCAGCTTGGGGGCTACCGGGGGCCAATCCTACGAGCAGTACTTC.

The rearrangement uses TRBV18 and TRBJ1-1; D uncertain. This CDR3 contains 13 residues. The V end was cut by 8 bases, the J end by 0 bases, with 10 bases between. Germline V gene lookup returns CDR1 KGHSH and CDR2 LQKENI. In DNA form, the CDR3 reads TGTGCCAGCCTTCGAGGCATGAACACTGAAGCTTTCTTT. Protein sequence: CASLRGMNTEAFF.

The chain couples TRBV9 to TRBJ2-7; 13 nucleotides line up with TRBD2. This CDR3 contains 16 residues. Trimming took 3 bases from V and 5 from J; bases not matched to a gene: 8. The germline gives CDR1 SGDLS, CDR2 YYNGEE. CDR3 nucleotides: TGTGCCAGCAGCGCCGGACTAGCGGGAGCGTCCCACGAGCAGTACTTC. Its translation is CASSAGLAGASHEQYF.

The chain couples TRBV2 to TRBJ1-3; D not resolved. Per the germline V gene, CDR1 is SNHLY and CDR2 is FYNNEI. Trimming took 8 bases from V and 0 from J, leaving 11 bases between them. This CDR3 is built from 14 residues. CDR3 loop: CASSGEHSGNTIYF. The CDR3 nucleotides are TGTGCCAGCTCTGGGGAACACTCTGGAAACACCATATATTTT.

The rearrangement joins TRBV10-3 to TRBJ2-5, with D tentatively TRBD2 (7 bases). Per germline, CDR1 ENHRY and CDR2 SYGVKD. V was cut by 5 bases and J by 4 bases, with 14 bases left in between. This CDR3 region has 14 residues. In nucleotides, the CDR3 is TGTGCCATCAGTTCACAGGGAGGGGCAGAGACCCAGTACTTC. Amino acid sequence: CAISSQGGAETQYF.

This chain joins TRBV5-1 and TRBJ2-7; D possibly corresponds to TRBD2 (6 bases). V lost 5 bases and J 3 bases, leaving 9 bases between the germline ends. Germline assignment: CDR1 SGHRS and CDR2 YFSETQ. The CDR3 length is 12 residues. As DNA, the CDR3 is TGCGCCAGCAGAGGGGAGGACTACGAGCAGTACTTC. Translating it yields CASRGEDYEQYF.

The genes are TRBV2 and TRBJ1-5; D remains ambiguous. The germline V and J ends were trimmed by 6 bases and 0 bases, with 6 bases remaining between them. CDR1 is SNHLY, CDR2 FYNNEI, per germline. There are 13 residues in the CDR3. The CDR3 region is CASREGSNQPQHF. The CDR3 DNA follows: TGTGCCAGCAGGGAGGGTAGCAATCAGCCCCAGCATTTT.